A single sample gave rise to the 28 T cell receptor beta chains below, sequenced in a study of T-cell reconstitution after alpha-beta-depleted transplantation in children. The library targeted TCRbeta and was prepared with unique molecular identifiers. TCRdb re-called the PCR reads with MiXCR, one entry per CDR3 protein. The repertoire holds about 92,000 distinct CDR3 sequences, more than 10% seen once, with around 13% in the top ten. This specimen was PBMCs from the stem cell graft donor, taken from the stem cell graft. Receptors were obtained from a human donor who donated a stem cell graft to a child with inherited bone marrow failure.

This clonotype was detected ten times or more. The J gene is TRBJ2-5, the V gene TRBV24-1; 9 bases are a match to TRBD1. The ends lost 5 bases at V and 6 bases at J; junction bases unmatched: 3. Germline-derived CDR1 and CDR2 are KGHDR and SFDVKD. There are 13 residues in the CDR3. CDR3 DNA: TGTGCCACCAGTGTGACAGGGGGGCAGACCCAGTACTTC. Its protein product is CATSVTGGQTQYF.

This clonotype occurred many times. V gene TRBV7-9 combines with J gene TRBJ1-5, with TRBD1 matching 7 bases. This CDR3 contains 20 residues. CDR1 is SEHNR and CDR2 is FQNEAQ in the germline V gene (reference sequence). V gave up 4 bases and J gave up 0 bases; unmatched junction bases: 18. This chain's CDR3 is CASSSQPVTGKTYSNQPQHF. CDR3 DNA sequence: TGTGCCAGCAGCTCACAGCCCGTGACAGGGAAAACCTATAGCAATCAGCCCCAGCATTTT.

In its sample, this clonotype was seen many times. V usage is TRBV6-5 and J usage is TRBJ2-1, with a tentative D call TRBD2 (6 bases). The CDR3 runs to 15 residues. The germline V gene has CDR1 MNHEY and CDR2 SVGAGI. V gave up 4 bases and J gave up 0 bases, with 10 bases separating them. This CDR3 is CASSSGESSYNEQFF. As DNA, the CDR3 is TGTGCCAGCAGTTCGGGGGAGAGCTCCTACAATGAGCAGTTCTTC.

This clonotype was picked up many times. This chain uses TRBV18 with TRBJ1-2; 10 bases fit TRBD1. Germline values: CDR1 KGHSH, CDR2 LQKENI. The CDR3 is 14 residues long. Losses at the gene ends were 2 bases for V and 6 bases for J; bases not matched to a gene: 3. The CDR3 is CASSPRTGGDGYTF. The CDR3 bases are TGTGCCAGCTCACCAAGGACAGGGGGGGATGGCTACACCTTC.

The V and J genes are TRBV5-4 and TRBJ2-1, with D possibly being TRBD1 (6 bases). The CDR3 loop spans 15 amino acids. The germline CDR1 and CDR2 sequences are SGHNT and YYREEE (reference sequence). Deletions cut 0 bases from V and 4 bases from J, with 11 bases between. CDR3 sequence reads: CASSLAQGIYNEQFF. CDR3 DNA sequence: TGTGCCAGCAGCTTGGCTCAGGGGATTTACAATGAGCAGTTCTTC.

V and J are TRBV6-2 or TRBV6-3 and TRBJ1-5, with D unclear. V was trimmed by 8 bases and J by 7 bases, leaving 9 bases between them. The CDR3 loop spans 11 amino acids. Germline assignment: CDR1 MNHEY and CDR2 SVGEGT. This chain's CDR3 is CASGIYQPQHF. CDR3 nucleotide sequence: TGTGCCAGCGGGATTTACCAGCCCCAGCATTTT.

This clonotype was observed many times. CDR3 nucleotides: TGTGCCAGCACCTTTGGGGTAGCGGGAGGGCAGGAGCAGTTCTTC. It encodes CASTFGVAGGQEQFF. The V gene is TRBV7-3, the J gene TRBJ2-1, with 11 positions matching TRBD2. The V and J ends lost 7 bases and 10 bases, in that order; junction bases with no gene match: 12. Germline CDR1 and CDR2: SGHTA and FQGTGA. The CDR3 is 15 amino acids. The whole variable domain, remainder taken from reference TRBV7-3 and TRBJ2-1, is GAGVSQTPSNKVTEKGKYVELRCDPISGHTALYWYRQSLGQGPEFLIYFQGTGAADDSGLPNDRFFAVRPEGSVSTLKIQRTERGDSAVYLCASTFGVAGGQEQFFGPGTRLTVL.

This clonotype was seen repeatedly, ten times or more. The rearrangement joins TRBV20-1 to TRBJ2-7; 10 bases fit TRBD1. This CDR3 comprises 16 residues. V shed 0 bases, J shed 5 bases, and the junction held 10 bases outside the gene matches. From germline, CDR1 is DFQATT and CDR2 SNEGSKA (reference sequence). This CDR3 reads CSARDVGQGVPHEQYF. The CDR3 DNA reads as TGCAGTGCTAGAGATGTAGGACAGGGGGTGCCTCACGAGCAGTACTTC.

This clonotype was detected many times. This chain links TRBV9 with TRBJ2-7; 9 nucleotides line up with TRBD1. The V and J ends lost 0 bases and 7 bases, in that order; junction bases with no gene match: 8. CDR3 size: 15 residues. Looked up from germline, CDR1 is SGDLS and CDR2 is YYNGEE. The CDR3 is CASSVGGTGTWEQYF. The CDR3 DNA reads as TGTGCCAGCAGCGTAGGAGGGACAGGGACGTGGGAGCAGTACTTC.

The rearrangement uses TRBV20-1 and TRBJ1-4; 9 nucleotides line up with TRBD1. The CDR3 has 13 residues. Germline CDR1 is DFQATT and CDR2 is SNEGSKA (reference sequence). V was clipped by 6 bases and J by 7 bases; unmatched bases: 6. In DNA form, the CDR3 reads TGCAGTGCCCTAACAGGGGGCGGTGAAAAACTGTTTTTT. It encodes CSALTGGGEKLFF.

This clonotype was seen ten or more times. The chain employs TRBV11-2 and TRBJ2-3; D not resolved. Germline CDR1 and CDR2: SGHAT and FQNNGV. Trimming left V 4 bases short and J 10 bases short, with 9 bases between. This CDR3 spans 11 amino acids. This chain's CDR3 is CASSWGYSQYF. CDR3 DNA: TGTGCCAGCAGCTGGGGATACTCGCAGTATTTT.

The V and J genes are TRBV20-1 and TRBJ1-3, with TRBD1 as a possible D gene (5 bases). The germline V and J ends were trimmed by 2 bases and 0 bases, with 11 bases remaining between them. The CDR3 has 15 amino acids. Germline CDR1 DFQATT, CDR2 SNEGSKA (reference sequence). The CDR3, as DNA: TGCAGTGCTAGATCCAGGGCAGGCTCTGGAAACACCATATATTTT. Translated, it gives CSARSRAGSGNTIYF.

This clonotype appeared many times. J is TRBJ2-1 and V is TRBV12-3 or TRBV12-4; 8 nucleotides align to TRBD2. V gave up 4 bases and J gave up 10 bases; unmatched junction bases: 18. The CDR3 has 17 residues. The CDR3 here is CASSSQSWSGSWNEQFF. The CDR3 bases are TGTGCCAGCAGTTCCCAGAGTTGGAGCGGGAGCTGGAACGAGCAGTTCTTC.

This clonotype was observed at least ten times. The J gene is TRBJ1-1, the V gene TRBV12-3 or TRBV12-4, with 7 bases fitting TRBD1. The CDR3 runs to 15 residues. With V trimmed by 2 bases and J by 3 bases, 6 bases remained unmatched. Here the CDR3 reads CASSLKRGLDTEAFF. CDR3 DNA sequence: TGTGCCAGCAGTTTAAAGAGGGGGCTTGACACTGAAGCTTTCTTT.

The gene calls are TRBV7-8 and TRBJ1-5, with a possible D match to TRBD1 (5 bases). V was cut by 1 base and J by 7 bases, with 14 bases left in between. The CDR3 runs 15 residues. Germline loops: CDR1 SGHVS, CDR2 FQNEAQ. The CDR3 reads CASSLDESGGQPQHF. For the CDR3, the DNA is TGTGCCAGCAGCTTAGATGAGTCCGGGGGGCAGCCCCAGCATTTT.

This clonotype has ten or more counts. The J gene is TRBJ1-2, the V gene TRBV4-3; D perhaps matches TRBD1 (5 bases). Germline lookup yields CDR1 LGHNA and CDR2 YSLEER. Trimming took 1 base from V and 5 from J, leaving 17 bases between them. CDR3 length: 16 residues. The CDR3 reads CASSQGAAVGGYGYTF. The CDR3 DNA follows: TGCGCCAGCAGCCAAGGGGCCGCGGTCGGGGGATATGGCTACACCTTC.

This clonotype was counted many times. The CDR3 reads CASSIGLPSYNEQFF. The CDR3 nucleotides read TGTGCCAGCAGCATTGGACTACCTTCCTACAATGAGCAGTTCTTC. The chain combines TRBV11-2 with TRBJ2-1, with D possibly being TRBD2 (6 bases). The germline V gene encodes CDR1 SGHAT and CDR2 FQNNGV. V was pared by 5 bases and J by 1 base, with 12 bases between. This CDR3 comprises 15 residues.

Comment on this clonotype: A much larger clone differs by one base, so this may be a read error. Written as DNA, the CDR3 is TGTACCTTCGAGGTCTGGGGACCGGGACTAGCGGAGGTCGAAGAGCAGTACTTC. This codes for CTFEVWGPGLAEVEEQYF. The chain couples TRBV12-3 or TRBV12-4 to TRBJ2-7, with TRBD2 identical over 11 bases. CDR3 size: 18 residues.

This clonotype showed up many times. The V and J genes are TRBV6-5 and TRBJ2-1; the D is unclear. CDR3 length equals 16 residues. The germline CDR1 and CDR2 sequences are MNHEY and SVGAGI. Trimming shortened V by 5 bases and J by 3 bases, and 17 bases separated the two germline ends. The CDR3 reads CASSHPRSDDYNEQFF. The CDR3 region has the DNA TGTGCCAGCAGTCACCCCCGGAGCGACGACTACAATGAGCAGTTCTTC.

The sample holds many counts of this clonotype. The V gene is TRBV5-1, the J gene TRBJ2-1; maybe TRBD2 (6 bases). The CDR3 sequence is 14 residues long. Trimming left V 4 bases short and J 7 bases short, with 15 bases between. The germline CDR1 and CDR2 sequences are SGHRS and YFSETQ. CDR3 amino acids: CASSSETSRNEQFF. The CDR3 DNA is TGCGCCAGCAGCAGCGAGACTAGTCGGAATGAGCAGTTCTTC.

The table lists this clonotype with a few counts. This rearrangement joins TRBV10-3 to TRBJ1-5; TRBD1 agrees at 7 bases. Germline V gene data show CDR1 as ENHRY and CDR2 as SYGVKD. The CDR3 is 16 residues long. Unmatched junction bases numbered 7, after V lost 0 bases and J lost 5 bases. The CDR3 is CAISESGRGLDQPQHF. For the CDR3, the DNA is TGTGCCATCAGTGAGTCGGGAAGGGGGCTCGATCAGCCCCAGCATTTT.

Many counts were recorded for this clonotype. The V call is TRBV5-1, the J call TRBJ2-1, with 8 bases lining up with TRBD1. The CDR3 contains 14 residues. Germline V CDR1 and CDR2: SGHRS, YFSETQ. V trimming: 4 bases; J trimming: 5 bases; junction bases outside the gene matches: 5. The CDR3 loop is CASSGQGIHNEQFF. Here the CDR3 DNA reads TGCGCCAGCAGCGGACAGGGAATCCACAATGAGCAGTTCTTC.

This clonotype appeared many times. V gene TRBV19 combines with J gene TRBJ2-5, with 7 bases that match TRBD2. There are 14 residues in the CDR3. Germline CDR1 and CDR2: LNHDA and SQIVND (reference sequence). The ends lost 6 bases at V and 5 bases at J; junction bases unmatched: 9. As DNA, the CDR3 is TGTGCCAGTAGCGGCGTCGGGGGGATGGAGACCCAGTACTTC. It yields the protein CASSGVGGMETQYF.

This clonotype was observed a few times. The chain combines TRBV19 with TRBJ2-7, with 7 bases fitting TRBD2. In germline, CDR1 is LNHDA, CDR2 SQIVND (reference sequence). The length of the CDR3 is 15 residues. After removal of 4 bases from V and 2 bases from J, the junction contained 8 bases not matched to a gene. This CDR3 reads CASSTSGGGTYEQYF. In DNA, the CDR3 is TGTGCCAGTAGTACCTCGGGCGGGGGAACCTACGAGCAGTACTTC.

The rearrangement joins TRBV18 to TRBJ2-7; tentative D call: TRBD1 (5 bases). CDR3 length: 15 amino acids. The germline V and J ends were trimmed by 4 bases and 5 bases, with 18 bases remaining between them. Germline lookup yields CDR1 KGHSH and CDR2 LQKENI. CDR3 coding DNA: TGTGCCAGCTCACTTCTACGACAGTCCGACCACGAGCAGTACTTC. It specifies CASSLLRQSDHEQYF.

This clonotype was detected ten times or more. The V gene is TRBV7-9, the J gene TRBJ2-2; perhaps TRBD1 as D (6 bases). The CDR3 is 14 amino acids. Per germline, CDR1 SEHNR and CDR2 FQNEAQ (reference sequence). Trimming took off 8 bases at V and 3 bases at J, with 13 bases between the two ends. This CDR3 reads CASPDRTYTGELFF. CDR3 sequence (DNA): TGTGCCAGCCCTGACAGGACCTACACCGGGGAGCTGTTTTTT.

This clonotype was detected ten times or more. The chain uses TRBV7-2 and TRBJ2-3, with D perhaps matching TRBD2 (5 bases). CDR1 and CDR2 (germline): SGHTA, FQGNSA. The CDR3 loop spans 13 amino acids. Trimming pared 4 bases from V and 5 bases from J, leaving 10 bases between. CDR3 bases: TGTGCCAGCAGCTCGACTCGGGGAGATACGCAGTATTTT. This sequence encodes CASSSTRGDTQYF.

This clonotype was observed many times. This chain joins TRBV7-2 and TRBJ2-4; unclear D gene. The germline gives CDR1 SGHTA, CDR2 FQGNSA. Trimming took off 3 bases at V and 0 bases at J, with 6 bases between the two ends. CDR3 size: 14 residues. The CDR3 region has the DNA TGTGCCAGCAGCTTCCACGGAGCCAAAAACATTCAGTACTTC. Translated: CASSFHGAKNIQYF.